This TCR beta chain was identified in a study of cytomegalovirus exposure and HLA in healthy donors. Whole-study findings and limits: A missense DCLRE1C variant was associated with V- and J-gene trimming of TCR beta chains in a later analysis, and an independent cohort replicated the association. Most sequenced TCRs were rare (though some public TCRs occurred in many donors).

Trimming pared 5 bases from V and 4 bases from J, leaving 6 bases between. The germline V gene encodes CDR1 MNHEY and CDR2 SVGAGI. The CDR3 has 11 residues. Details on this clone: The target antigen is unknown.

The PCR contained 60 Vbeta and 13 Jbeta primers. TCRdb keeps only in-frame clones here, not all; method: immunoSEQ multiplex PCR. The sample contains 55,000 to 70,000 clones, around 74% of which appear only once. The V and J genes are TRBV6-5 and TRBJ2-7; a possible D gene is TRBD2 (5 bases). The receptor was derived from a woman aged 55-75 years in good health and CMV-seropositive. Sequenced sample: PBMCs. As DNA, the CDR3 is TGTGCCAGCAGTACGGGGTACGAGCAGTACTTC. Translated: CASSTGYEQYF.